This TCR beta chain was observed in a study of cytotoxic CD8 clonotypes in ibrutinib-treated CLL. This CDR3 contains 14 residues. The V and J ends lost 1 base and 4 bases respectively, with 11 bases between them. Germline-derived CDR1 and CDR2 are MGHDK and SYGVNS. This clone has just one count. Profiling relied on immunoSEQ multiplex PCR, and the TCRdb table lists in-frame clones only, not all of them. The profile shows some 300,000 clones, around four fifths of them singletons. The receptor comes from a human donor with chronic lymphocytic leukemia. Specimen: PBMCs, collected before ibrutinib treatment. V and J are TRBV25-1 and TRBJ2-7; D may be TRBD1 or TRBD2 (5 bases each). DNA for the CDR3: TGTGCCAGCAGTGAATGGGGGTCCCTATACGAGCAGTACTTC. It encodes CASSEWGSLYEQYF.